This TCR beta chain was recovered during a study of blood T cell repertoires in COVID-19 (TCRdb year 2020). The study in broad terms: Samples covering the acute and convalescent phases of COVID-19 were provided by collaborators in the United States, Italy and Spain. The prospective study material was composed of cDNA or gDNA derived from T cells, B-cell-depleted T cells, or PBMCs. The repertoires were made available in a free public database intended to serve as a resource for research on the immune response to SARS-CoV-2. The samples were drawn from the first 160 participants of the ongoing ImmuneRACE study and from 1,254 subjects provided by 6 global collaborators. Nearly every sample came with metadata listing a de-identified subject ID, COVID-19 status, age in years and sex. Deeply sampled blood TCRbeta repertoires from subjects exposed to, actively infected with, or recovered from COVID-19 were included in the dataset. Where available, HLA class I and class II types were taken from metadata supplied by the sample provider and were not determined by assay-based typing. The research as a whole found: How much clinical and demographic metadata was included differed by source and by participant, and the metadata was provided uncurated.

Based on the germline V gene, the CDR1 and CDR2 sequences are SGHVS and FNYEAQ. Trimming at the junction amounts to 3 bases on V and 5 bases on J, and the germline ends lie 20 bases apart. The CDR3 runs 16 residues from the cysteine to the phenylalanine. Of the read, only the CDR3 DNA is kept; its 48 bases are in frame from base 1. Samples from volunteer blood donors who had recovered from COVID-19 were contributed by a second Seattle source. Whole blood was collected in K2EDTA tubes by collaborating institutions according to the institutions' own protocols. For TCRbeta analysis, collaborator samples were shipped as frozen whole blood, as isolated PBMCs, or as DNA extracted from either sample type. TCRbeta CDR3 regions were amplified from genomic DNA using the immunoSEQ Assay, a bias-controlled multiplex PCR. The authors' analysis ran thus. Within the assay, amplification of reference gene primers was used to estimate how many nucleated cells each sample contained. Sequence reads were collapsed and filtered to measure the absolute abundance of every unique TCRbeta CDR3 rearrangement. For each sample, productive Simpson clonality was calculated by taking the square root of Simpson's diversity index across productive rearrangements. In TCRdb, the immuneACCESS table is reduced to in-frame sequences with V and J assigned. These tables do not hold every clone; where another copy was compared, an unresolved V gene accounts for under half, and the others remain unexplained. D and trimming were read from the DNA, whereas the V and J calls and clone size are those reported in that table. The sample yields some 230,000 clones; approximately 84% were counted once. The ten largest make up around 2.9% of the sample.

On this clone: This receptor's antigen is unknown. No base quality information exists; no much larger clone differs at one position.

This clonotype was obtained from a man aged 50 to 60 who had recovered from COVID-19. The chain is encoded by TRBV7-6 joined to TRBJ2-7; the D gene is perhaps TRBD1, from 6 matching bases. The sequencing input was peripheral blood. The CDR3: CASSFLPGTGTNEQYF. Here is the DNA: TGTGCCAGCAGCTTTTTACCGGGCACAGGGACAAACGAGCAGTACTTC.